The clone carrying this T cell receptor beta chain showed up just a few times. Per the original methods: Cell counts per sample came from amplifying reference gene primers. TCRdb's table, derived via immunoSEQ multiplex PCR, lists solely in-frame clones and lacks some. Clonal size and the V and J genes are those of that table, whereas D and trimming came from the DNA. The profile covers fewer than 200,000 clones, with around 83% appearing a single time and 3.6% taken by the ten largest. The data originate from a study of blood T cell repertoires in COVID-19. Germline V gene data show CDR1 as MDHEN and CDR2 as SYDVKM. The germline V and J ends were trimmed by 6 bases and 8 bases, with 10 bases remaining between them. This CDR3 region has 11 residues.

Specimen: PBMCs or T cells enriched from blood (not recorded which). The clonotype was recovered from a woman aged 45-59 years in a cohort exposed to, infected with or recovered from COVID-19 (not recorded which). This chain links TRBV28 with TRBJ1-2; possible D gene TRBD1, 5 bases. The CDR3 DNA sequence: TGTGCCAGCAGGACAGTTCGGGGCTACACCTTC. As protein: CASRTVRGYTF.